The text below deals with one T cell receptor beta chain. What it recognizes is unknown. The entry originates in a study of siplizumab effects on memory and regulatory T cells. The CDR3 covers 14 residues. Per the germline V gene, CDR1 is GTSNPN and CDR2 is SVGIG (reference sequence). Germline trimming cut 1 base from V and 1 base from J; bases unmatched to any gene: 2. General observations from the study: Mappable alloreactive CD4+ clones came from Treg cells around 65% of the time on average with siplizumab, against approximately 26% in controls.

TCRdb's copy holds only in-frame clones and misses some; the assay was immunoSEQ multiplex PCR. This table has tens of thousands of clones, about 90% appearing once. The chain has TRBV30 and TRBJ2-3; 7 nucleotides agree with TRBD2. Sequenced input: CD8+ T cells sorted from blood. This receptor was identified in a human donor in good health. The CDR3 is CAWSGAGGTDTQYF. Here the CDR3 DNA reads TGTGCCTGGAGTGGGGCGGGGGGCACAGATACGCAGTATTTT.